The clone carrying this TCR beta chain was picked up a small number of times. The antigen remains undetermined. This sample is part of a study of tumor-infiltrating lymphocytes in primary liver carcinoma. The overall study: Ranging in age from 30 to 69 years, the patients were men and women. Sequenced samples came back with roughly 3.65 to 8 million productive TCRbeta reads, and the counts looked alike across tissue types. Overall study findings and caveats: Pairs comparing tumor with adjacent tissue or blood overlapped less than pairs drawn from tumor regions.

Extraction also yielded germline DNA, while blood RNA was obtained from unsorted whole blood. Total RNA (around 500 ng) served as template for TCR beta cDNA synthesis primed by a constant-region primer. Amplification in three nested multiplex PCR rounds with slightly modified ARM-PCR gave rise to TCR beta libraries. Use of TRBV1-TRBV30 forward primers with a C-beta reverse primer characterized the first two PCR rounds, which lasted about 11 cycles each. Via MiXCR, TCRdb re-called the multiplex PCR reads, giving one row per CDR3 protein. The sample records approximately 320,000 distinct CDR3 sequences, 58% being singletons. The CDR3 is made up of 15 amino acids. Trimming took 7 bases from V and 1 from J, leaving 15 bases between them.

The rearrangement uses TRBV12-3 or TRBV12-4 and TRBJ2-3; D possibly uses TRBD1 or TRBD2 (5 bases each). The sequence derives from a woman in her 30s with primary liver carcinoma and hepatitis B virus infection. Sequencing used peripheral blood. The CDR3 is CASTSPQGGTDTQYF. CDR3 nucleotide sequence: TGTGCCAGCACCAGCCCCCAGGGAGGCACAGATACGCAGTATTTT.